This is a list of T cell receptor beta chains from one sample in a study of cytomegalovirus exposure and HLA in healthy donors. Profiled with immunoSEQ multiplex PCR; TCRdb holds only in-frame clones, not every one. There are roughly 130,000 clones in the sample; approximately 80% occur only once, and about 1.7% lies in the top ten. Sequenced material: PBMCs. The receptors originated from a man between 40 and 49 years old in good health and CMV-seronegative. Both conserved end residues are part of each CDR3. D genes are given only for firm matches. The listing skips clone size in some rows; elsewhere it reads once, few, many or a size class.

v_gene: TRBV27; j_gene: TRBJ1-4; abundance: NA; d_gene: TRBD1; CDR3aa: CASSPGTGYEKLFF; CDR3nt: TGTGCCAGCAGTCCCGGGACAGGGTATGAAAAACTGTTTTTT
v_gene: TRBV19; j_gene: TRBJ2-2; abundance: NA; d_gene: TRBD2; CDR3aa: CASSIFWRGGSTGELFF; CDR3nt: TGTGCCAGTAGTATATTTTGGCGGGGGGGATCCACCGGGGAGCTGTTTTTT
v_gene: TRBV5-5; j_gene: TRBJ1-4; abundance: NA; d_gene: TRBD1; CDR3aa: CASSWDRGQGEKLFF; CDR3nt: TGTGCCAGCAGCTGGGACAGGGGGCAGGGTGAAAAACTGTTTTTT
v_gene: TRBV27; j_gene: TRBJ1-1; abundance: NA; d_gene: NA; CDR3aa: CASSTIPMNTEAFF; CDR3nt: TGTGCCAGCAGCACTATTCCCATGAACACTGAAGCTTTCTTT
v_gene: TRBV5-1; j_gene: TRBJ2-2; abundance: NA; d_gene: NA; CDR3aa: CASSFRVPGELFF; CDR3nt: TGCGCCAGCAGCTTTCGGGTCCCCGGGGAGCTGTTTTTT
v_gene: TRBV6-1; j_gene: TRBJ1-2; abundance: NA; d_gene: NA; CDR3aa: CASSDGGERFNYGYTF; CDR3nt: TGTGCCAGCAGTGATGGGGGCGAACGCTTTAACTATGGCTACACCTTC
v_gene: TRBV19; j_gene: TRBJ2-1; abundance: NA; d_gene: TRBD2; CDR3aa: CASGGGLAIYNEQFF; CDR3nt: TGTGCCAGCGGAGGGGGACTAGCGATCTACAATGAGCAGTTCTTC
v_gene: TRBV9; j_gene: TRBJ2-5; abundance: NA; d_gene: NA; CDR3aa: CASSVRQGWETQYF; CDR3nt: TGTGCCAGCAGCGTCCGGCAGGGGTGGGAGACCCAGTACTTC
v_gene: TRBV11-2; j_gene: TRBJ2-1; abundance: NA; d_gene: NA; CDR3aa: CASSPSGSRSNEQFF; CDR3nt: TGTGCCAGCAGCCCGTCGGGGAGTAGAAGCAATGAGCAGTTCTTC
v_gene: TRBV28; j_gene: TRBJ1-5; abundance: NA; d_gene: NA; CDR3aa: CASSLGGGASQPQHF; CDR3nt: TGTGCCAGCAGTTTAGGAGGGGGGGCAAGTCAGCCCCAGCATTTT
v_gene: TRBV5-4; j_gene: TRBJ1-1; abundance: few; d_gene: TRBD1; CDR3aa: CASNAPGQGLMNTEAFF; CDR3nt: TGTGCCAGCAACGCCCCGGGACAGGGCCTTATGAACACTGAAGCTTTCTTT
v_gene: TRBV30; j_gene: TRBJ2-3; abundance: NA; d_gene: TRBD2; CDR3aa: CAWRRGLAGGDTQYF; CDR3nt: TGTGCCTGGAGAAGAGGACTAGCGGGGGGAGATACGCAGTATTTT
v_gene: TRBV19; j_gene: TRBJ1-5; abundance: NA; d_gene: NA; CDR3aa: CASSMAGISNQPQHF; CDR3nt: TGTGCCAGTAGTATGGCAGGGATTAGCAATCAGCCCCAGCATTTT
v_gene: TRBV28; j_gene: TRBJ2-7; abundance: NA; d_gene: TRBD2; CDR3aa: CASLSSGRATYEQYF; CDR3nt: TGTGCCTCCCTATCTAGCGGGAGGGCAACCTACGAGCAGTACTTC
v_gene: TRBV7-3; j_gene: TRBJ2-3; abundance: NA; d_gene: TRBD2; CDR3aa: CASSLSGGADTQYF; CDR3nt: TGTGCCAGCAGCTTAAGCGGGGGGGCAGATACGCAGTATTTT
v_gene: TRBV29-1; j_gene: TRBJ2-7; abundance: NA; d_gene: TRBD1; CDR3aa: CSVEPGTGLTSRSYEQYF; CDR3nt: TGCAGCGTTGAGCCCGGGACAGGGCTAACATCCCGCTCCTACGAGCAGTACTTC
v_gene: TRBV15; j_gene: TRBJ2-3; abundance: few; d_gene: TRBD2; CDR3aa: CATSRDLGSGSPDTQYF; CDR3nt: TGTGCCACCAGCAGAGATTTGGGTAGCGGGAGTCCAGATACGCAGTATTTT
v_gene: TRBV28; j_gene: TRBJ2-5; abundance: NA; d_gene: NA; CDR3aa: CASSLRWGLQETQYF; CDR3nt: TGTGCCAGCAGTTTAAGGTGGGGGCTCCAAGAGACCCAGTACTTC
v_gene: TRBV19; j_gene: TRBJ2-7; abundance: few; d_gene: TRBD2; CDR3aa: CASRGLANSYEQYF; CDR3nt: TGTGCCAGCCGGGGACTAGCCAACTCCTACGAGCAGTACTTC
v_gene: TRBV6-1; j_gene: TRBJ1-1; abundance: NA; d_gene: TRBD1; CDR3aa: CASSPGGVATEAFF; CDR3nt: TGTGCCAGCAGTCCAGGGGGAGTTGCAACTGAAGCTTTCTTT
v_gene: TRBV6-1; j_gene: TRBJ1-5; abundance: NA; d_gene: NA; CDR3aa: CASGGASNQPQHF; CDR3nt: TGTGCCAGCGGAGGGGCGAGCAATCAGCCCCAGCATTTT
v_gene: TRBV27; j_gene: TRBJ1-5; abundance: NA; d_gene: NA; CDR3aa: CASSLFRVDQPQHF; CDR3nt: TGTGCCAGCAGTTTATTCAGGGTCGATCAGCCCCAGCATTTT
v_gene: TRBV6-6; j_gene: TRBJ1-1; abundance: NA; d_gene: NA; CDR3aa: CASSSSLNTEAFF; CDR3nt: TGTGCCAGCAGTAGCTCCTTGAACACTGAAGCTTTCTTT
v_gene: TRBV9; j_gene: TRBJ2-7; abundance: NA; d_gene: NA; CDR3aa: CASSAEGTGSYEQYF; CDR3nt: TGTGCCAGCAGCGCCGAGGGGACTGGGTCCTACGAGCAGTACTTC
v_gene: TRBV28; j_gene: TRBJ1-6; abundance: NA; d_gene: NA; CDR3aa: CASSLGPGNSPLHF; CDR3nt: TGTGCCAGCAGTTTAGGTCCAGGGAATTCACCCCTCCACTTT
v_gene: TRBV28; j_gene: TRBJ2-7; abundance: NA; d_gene: NA; CDR3aa: CASGTGPTYEQYF; CDR3nt: TGTGCCAGCGGTACAGGTCCAACCTACGAGCAGTACTTC
v_gene: TRBV11-3; j_gene: TRBJ2-1; abundance: NA; d_gene: NA; CDR3aa: CASSLSGFSYNEQFF; CDR3nt: TGTGCCAGCAGCTTAAGCGGGTTCTCCTACAATGAGCAGTTCTTC
v_gene: TRBV30; j_gene: TRBJ1-2; abundance: few; d_gene: NA; CDR3aa: CAWSVQATGGYTF; CDR3nt: TGTGCCTGGAGTGTACAGGCAACCGGTGGCTACACCTTC
v_gene: TRBV6-5; j_gene: TRBJ1-1; abundance: NA; d_gene: NA; CDR3aa: CASSYAGTSNTEAFF; CDR3nt: TGTGCCAGCAGTTACGCCGGGACAAGCAACACTGAAGCTTTCTTT
v_gene: TRBV19; j_gene: TRBJ2-7; abundance: NA; d_gene: TRBD2; CDR3aa: CASSNRGTTYF; CDR3nt: TGTGCCAGTAGCAACCGTGGGACTACCTACTTC
v_gene: TRBV30; j_gene: TRBJ2-5; abundance: NA; d_gene: NA; CDR3aa: CAWDGAKTQYF; CDR3nt: TGTGCCTGGGATGGGGCAAAGACCCAGTACTTC
v_gene: TRBV14; j_gene: TRBJ2-7; abundance: once; d_gene: TRBD2; CDR3aa: CASSRTGTNRWYEQYF; CDR3nt: TGTGCCAGCAGCCGAACCGGGACTAACAGGTGGTACGAGCAGTACTTC
v_gene: TRBV7-2; j_gene: TRBJ2-6; abundance: NA; d_gene: NA; CDR3aa: CASSVVQRVSGANVLTF; CDR3nt: TGTGCCAGCAGCGTAGTCCAAAGAGTCTCTGGGGCCAACGTCCTGACTTTC
v_gene: TRBV30; j_gene: TRBJ2-2; abundance: NA; d_gene: NA; CDR3aa: CAWKSRGFTGELFF; CDR3nt: TGTGCCTGGAAGAGCAGGGGCTTCACCGGGGAGCTGTTTTTT
v_gene: TRBV5-6; j_gene: TRBJ2-7; abundance: NA; d_gene: NA; CDR3aa: CASSFREGAYEQYF; CDR3nt: TGTGCCAGCAGCTTTCGGGAGGGGGCTTACGAGCAGTACTTC
v_gene: TRBV5-4; j_gene: TRBJ2-7; abundance: NA; d_gene: NA; CDR3aa: CASSFELGTIYEQYF; CDR3nt: TGTGCCAGCAGCTTTGAACTCGGTACTATCTACGAGCAGTACTTC
v_gene: TRBV7-8; j_gene: TRBJ2-5; abundance: NA; d_gene: TRBD2; CDR3aa: CASSLAGGLLVTQYF; CDR3nt: TGTGCCAGCAGTCTAGCGGGGGGTCTTCTTGTGACCCAGTACTTC
v_gene: TRBV27; j_gene: TRBJ1-6; abundance: once; d_gene: NA; CDR3aa: CASSFGSGYNSPLHF; CDR3nt: TGTGCCAGCAGTTTCGGGTCCGGCTATAATTCACCCCTCCACTTT
v_gene: TRBV28; j_gene: TRBJ1-1; abundance: once; d_gene: TRBD1; CDR3aa: CASSLQGAGTEAFF; CDR3nt: TGTGCCAGCAGTTTACAGGGGGCCGGCACTGAAGCTTTCTTT
v_gene: TRBV28; j_gene: TRBJ1-2; abundance: NA; d_gene: TRBD1; CDR3aa: CASSGTEWRGVYGYTF; CDR3nt: TGTGCCAGCAGTGGGACAGAGTGGCGGGGGGTCTATGGCTACACCTTC
v_gene: TRBV27; j_gene: TRBJ2-7; abundance: NA; d_gene: NA; CDR3aa: CASRKTSGSYEQYF; CDR3nt: TGTGCCAGCAGGAAGACTAGTGGCTCCTACGAGCAGTACTTC
v_gene: TRBV9; j_gene: TRBJ2-7; abundance: NA; d_gene: NA; CDR3aa: CASSEGGGGSYEQYF; CDR3nt: TGTGCCAGCAGCGAGGGGGGAGGGGGATCCTACGAGCAGTACTTC
v_gene: TRBV7-9; j_gene: TRBJ2-7; abundance: NA; d_gene: TRBD2; CDR3aa: CASSPTSGYEQYF; CDR3nt: TGTGCCAGCAGCCCGACTAGCGGCTACGAGCAGTACTTC
v_gene: TRBV7-6; j_gene: TRBJ2-3; abundance: few; d_gene: NA; CDR3aa: CASSLVQGPDTQYF; CDR3nt: TGTGCCAGCAGCTTAGTCCAGGGCCCAGATACGCAGTATTTT
v_gene: TRBV6-5; j_gene: TRBJ2-7; abundance: NA; d_gene: NA; CDR3aa: CASSQGLAYEQYF; CDR3nt: TGTGCCAGCAGTCAGGGACTGGCCTACGAGCAGTACTTC
v_gene: TRBV30; j_gene: TRBJ2-2; abundance: once; d_gene: NA; CDR3aa: CAWSVSAGELFF; CDR3nt: TGTGCCTGGAGTGTAAGCGCCGGGGAGCTGTTTTTT
v_gene: TRBV11-2; j_gene: TRBJ2-7; abundance: NA; d_gene: TRBD2; CDR3aa: CASSREREIDEQYF; CDR3nt: TGTGCCAGCAGCCGCGAGCGGGAGATCGACGAGCAGTACTTC
v_gene: TRBV5-1; j_gene: TRBJ1-3; abundance: NA; d_gene: TRBD1; CDR3aa: CASSWAGTGFTGNTIYF; CDR3nt: TGCGCCAGCAGCTGGGCCGGGACAGGCTTTACTGGAAACACCATATATTTT
v_gene: TRBV19; j_gene: TRBJ2-7; abundance: NA; d_gene: NA; CDR3aa: CASSPGQSYEQYF; CDR3nt: TGTGCCAGTAGCCCTGGACAGTCCTACGAGCAGTACTTC
v_gene: TRBV19; j_gene: TRBJ1-1; abundance: NA; d_gene: NA; CDR3aa: CASRPMVGGGTEAFF; CDR3nt: TGTGCCAGTAGGCCTATGGTCGGGGGGGGCACTGAAGCTTTCTTT
v_gene: TRBV30; j_gene: TRBJ1-3; abundance: once; d_gene: NA; CDR3aa: CAWRQGFSGNTIYF; CDR3nt: TGTGCCTGGAGACAGGGTTTCTCTGGAAACACCATATATTTT
v_gene: TRBV19; j_gene: TRBJ2-5; abundance: NA; d_gene: TRBD1; CDR3aa: CASGGQGFQETQYF; CDR3nt: TGTGCCAGTGGGGGACAGGGTTTCCAAGAGACCCAGTACTTC
v_gene: TRBV6-5; j_gene: TRBJ2-7; abundance: NA; d_gene: TRBD2; CDR3aa: CASSGYGTSFYEQYF; CDR3nt: TGTGCCAGCAGTGGATACGGGACTAGCTTCTACGAGCAGTACTTC
v_gene: TRBV10-3; j_gene: TRBJ1-4; abundance: NA; d_gene: NA; CDR3aa: CAISEPSSGEKLFF; CDR3nt: TGTGCCATCAGTGAGCCCTCGTCCGGTGAAAAACTGTTTTTT
v_gene: TRBV11-2; j_gene: TRBJ2-7; abundance: NA; d_gene: TRBD1; CDR3aa: CASSLAPEGGSGEQYF; CDR3nt: TGTGCCAGCAGCTTAGCCCCGGAAGGGGGCAGCGGCGAGCAGTACTTC
v_gene: TRBV11-2; j_gene: TRBJ1-2; abundance: NA; d_gene: NA; CDR3aa: CASSLQTAFNYGYTF; CDR3nt: TGTGCCAGCAGCCTACAGACAGCTTTCAACTATGGCTACACCTTC
v_gene: TRBV4-2; j_gene: TRBJ2-7; abundance: few; d_gene: TRBD2; CDR3aa: CASSQVSGSSYEQYF; CDR3nt: TGTGCCAGCAGCCAAGTAAGCGGGAGCTCCTACGAGCAGTACTTC
v_gene: TRBV7-9; j_gene: TRBJ2-3; abundance: NA; d_gene: NA; CDR3aa: CASSTTGGADTQYF; CDR3nt: TGTGCCAGCAGCACAACGGGGGGCGCAGATACGCAGTATTTT
v_gene: TRBV7-9; j_gene: TRBJ2-7; abundance: NA; d_gene: TRBD2; CDR3aa: CASSLMSGGINEQYF; CDR3nt: TGTGCCAGCAGCTTAATGAGCGGGGGAATCAACGAGCAGTACTTC
v_gene: TRBV28; j_gene: TRBJ1-1; abundance: few; d_gene: NA; CDR3aa: CASIYSAEAFF; CDR3nt: TGTGCCAGCATCTATAGCGCTGAAGCTTTCTTT